What follows are 19 T cell receptor beta chains derived from one specimen sequenced in a study of CD8 T cells in Susac syndrome. RNA, at roughly 0.5 to 1 ug, was reverse transcribed with random hexamers. TCRdb used MiXCR to reprocess the immunoSEQ multiplex PCR reads, holding one entry per CDR3 protein. The table shows over 150,000 distinct CDR3 sequences, with approximately 94% occurring only once. Sequencing was done on a sample of CD4+ T cells from PBMCs. The receptors originated from a human donor with multiple sclerosis.

The CDR3: CASSGTSGRGAEQFF. CDR3 nucleotides: TGTGCCAGCAGCGGTACTAGCGGGAGAGGAGCTGAGCAGTTCTTC. The gene calls are TRBV9 and TRBJ2-1, with TRBD2 matching 11 bases. The CDR3 runs to 15 residues. Per the germline V gene, CDR1 is SGDLS and CDR2 is YYNGEE. V was pared by 3 bases and J by 9 bases, with 8 bases of the junction left unmatched.

This sequence joins TRBV27 and TRBJ1-6; 9 bases are a match to TRBD1. V lost 0 bases to trimming and J lost 9 bases; unmatched junction nucleotides: 6. The CDR3 runs to 16 residues. Per germline, CDR1 MNHEY and CDR2 SMNVEV (reference sequence). CDR3 in amino acids: CASSLSDGTGSSPLHF. CDR3 nucleotide sequence: TGTGCCAGCAGTTTATCCGATGGGACAGGGAGTTCACCCCTCCACTTT.

This chain links TRBV6-5 with TRBJ2-1, with a tentative D call TRBD1 (7 bases). The germline gives CDR1 MNHEY, CDR2 SVGAGI. This CDR3 has 13 residues. Trimming stripped 6 bases from V and 15 bases from J, with 21 bases between. CDR3 DNA: TGTGCCAGCAGCCCTCATTCGGATCAGGGGGGGTTCTTC. It yields the protein CASSPHSDQGGFF.

This chain links TRBV10-3 with TRBJ2-5; TRBD1 agrees at 7 bases. Germline V gene data show CDR1 as ENHRY and CDR2 as SYGVKD. The CDR3 covers 13 residues. Germline trimming cut 6 bases from V and 3 bases from J; bases unmatched to any gene: 4. CDR3 region: CAISGQGEETQYF. CDR3 bases: TGTGCCATCAGCGGCCAGGGGGAAGAGACCCAGTACTTC.

The gene calls are TRBV30 and TRBJ2-2; D may match TRBD1 or TRBD2 (6 bases each). Trimming cost V 0 bases and J 7 bases, with 12 bases left between them. This CDR3 has 14 residues. In germline, CDR1 is GTSNPN, CDR2 SVGIG (reference sequence). The CDR3 protein is CAWSVLEGVGELFF. Here the CDR3 DNA reads TGTGCCTGGAGTGTACTGGAGGGGGTCGGGGAGCTGTTTTTT.

This clonotype was seen only a few times. The gene calls are TRBV28 and TRBJ2-6, with TRBD1 as a possible D gene (5 bases). The CDR3 spans 15 residues. Trimming removed 5 bases at V and 0 bases at J, with 8 bases between. The V gene's germline CDR1 is MDHEN and CDR2 SYDVKM. The CDR3 loop is CASSQGSSGANVLTF. CDR3 DNA: TGTGCCAGCAGTCAGGGCTCCTCTGGGGCCAACGTCCTGACTTTC.

This sequence joins TRBV12-3 or TRBV12-4 and TRBJ1-4; D gene ambiguous. The V end lost 5 bases, the J end lost 1 base, and 20 bases lay between the germline ends. This CDR3 spans 18 amino acids. CDR3 sequence: CASSLILNVGLTNEKLFF. CDR3 sequence (DNA): TGTGCCAGCAGTCTGATACTAAACGTAGGGTTAACTAATGAAAAACTGTTTTTT.

The rearrangement links TRBV2 to TRBJ1-2; D remains ambiguous. This CDR3 region has 16 residues. In germline, CDR1 is SNHLY, CDR2 FYNNEI. Trimming took 5 bases from V and 2 from J, leaving 18 bases between them. CDR3 coding DNA: TGTGCCAGCAGTACAACTGCGGGAACATCCAACTATGGCTACACCTTC. Translation gives CASSTTAGTSNYGYTF. Looking up the rest from reference TRBV2 and TRBJ1-2 gives the full variable domain: EPEVTQTPSHQVTQMGQEVILRCVPISNHLYFYWYRQILGQKVEFLVSFYNNEISEKSEIFDDQFSVERPDGSNFTLKIRSTKLEDSAMYFCASSTTAGTSNYGYTFGSGTRLTVV.

This chain connects TRBV12-3 or TRBV12-4 to TRBJ1-4; TRBD1 matches 9 bases. Trimming took 3 bases from V and 8 from J; bases not matched to a gene: 1. There are 13 residues in the CDR3. CDR3 residues: CASSLTGGEKLFF. The DNA of the CDR3 is TGTGCCAGCAGTTTGACAGGGGGAGAAAAACTGTTTTTT.

V is TRBV5-1 and J is TRBJ2-3; 8 bases align to TRBD2. The length of the CDR3 is 15 residues. V was pared by 4 bases and J by 4 bases, with 8 bases of the junction left unmatched. Germline CDR1 SGHRS, CDR2 YFSETQ. The chain's CDR3 is CASSLSSGGADTQYF. The CDR3 DNA sequence: TGCGCCAGCAGCCTGTCGAGCGGGGGTGCAGATACGCAGTATTTT.

The J gene is TRBJ2-1, the V gene TRBV18, with 13 bases identical to TRBD2. Germline V gives CDR1 KGHSH, CDR2 LQKENI. V lost 6 bases and J lost 6; bases outside the gene matches: 2. The CDR3 runs 14 residues. This CDR3 is CASSGTSGINEQFF. The CDR3 nucleotides read TGTGCCAGCTCCGGGACTAGCGGGATCAATGAGCAGTTCTTC.

J is TRBJ1-1 and V is TRBV30; no reliable D call. V lost 1 base and J lost 1, with 16 bases in between. This CDR3 spans 16 amino acids. The germline CDR1 and CDR2 sequences are GTSNPN and SVGIG (reference sequence). The CDR3 sequence is CAWSAGTLIRNTEAFF. CDR3 in DNA: TGTGCCTGGAGTGCAGGTACCTTAATAAGGAACACTGAAGCTTTCTTT.

The rearrangement links TRBV10-3 to TRBJ2-7, with a weak D call TRBD2 (7 bases). The germline CDR1 and CDR2 sequences are ENHRY and SYGVKD. V lost 11 bases and J 3 bases, leaving 11 bases between the germline ends. The CDR3 runs to 11 residues. This CDR3 is CAGGGGYEQYF. The CDR3, as DNA: TGTGCCGGGGGAGGGGGCTACGAGCAGTACTTC.

The chain couples TRBV5-4 to TRBJ2-7, with D possibly TRBD2 on 5 matching bases. Trimming cost V 5 bases and J 6 bases, with 15 bases left between them. This CDR3 is 13 amino acids long. Germline CDR1 reads SGHNT; CDR2 reads YYREEE (reference sequence). The DNA of the CDR3 is TGTGCCAGCAGTCCGGGGTCGGCGAGCGAGCAGTACTTC. It codes for CASSPGSASEQYF.

The count of this clonotype is one. The V gene is TRBV4-1, the J gene TRBJ1-1, with D uncertain. Germline V CDR1 and CDR2: MGHRA, YSYEKL. CDR3 length equals 12 residues. V shed 1 base and J shed 10 bases, with 10 bases lying between them. The CDR3 nucleotides read TGCGCCAGCAGCCAAGTCCTTGGGCGAGCTTTCTTT. Protein product: CASSQVLGRAFF.

This clonotype occurred a few times. CDR3 sequence reads: CASSVAGNSPLHF. Here the CDR3 DNA reads TGTGCCAGCAGTGTGGCAGGGAATTCACCCCTCCACTTT. This chain links TRBV6-1 with TRBJ1-6; D is possibly TRBD1 (5 bases). Germline values: CDR1 MNHNS, CDR2 SASEGT. The CDR3 contains 13 residues. V was cut by 4 bases and J by 7 bases, with 8 bases left in between.

The V gene is TRBV12-5, the J gene TRBJ2-2, with D possibly being TRBD2 (5 bases). Trimming took off 1 base at V and 4 bases at J, with 13 bases between the two ends. There are 16 residues in the CDR3. Germline assignment: CDR1 LGHNT and CDR2 FRNRAP. The CDR3 DNA is TGTGCTAGTGGTTTGGAGGCCCGGAGGAGCACCGGGGAGCTGTTTTTT. Amino acid sequence: CASGLEARRSTGELFF.

The chain combines TRBV2 with TRBJ2-3; 7 bases line up with TRBD2. The V and J ends lost 0 bases and 5 bases, in that order; junction bases with no gene match: 14. This CDR3 is 18 amino acids long. Germline V gene lookup returns CDR1 SNHLY and CDR2 FYNNEI. DNA of the CDR3: TGTGCCAGCAGTGAAGCCCCTCGGGTTAGCGGGTATATAGATACGCAGTATTTT. Protein product: CASSEAPRVSGYIDTQYF.

The rearrangement links TRBV3-1 to TRBJ1-2; TRBD1 is a possible D gene (5 bases). The V gene lost 1 base and the J gene lost 6 bases, with 9 bases spanning the gap. This CDR3 spans 13 amino acids. Germline V gene lookup returns CDR1 LGHDT and CDR2 YNNKEL (reference sequence). CDR3 amino acids: CASSQGGVHGYTF. Written as DNA, the CDR3 is TGTGCCAGCAGCCAAGGAGGGGTCCATGGCTACACCTTC.